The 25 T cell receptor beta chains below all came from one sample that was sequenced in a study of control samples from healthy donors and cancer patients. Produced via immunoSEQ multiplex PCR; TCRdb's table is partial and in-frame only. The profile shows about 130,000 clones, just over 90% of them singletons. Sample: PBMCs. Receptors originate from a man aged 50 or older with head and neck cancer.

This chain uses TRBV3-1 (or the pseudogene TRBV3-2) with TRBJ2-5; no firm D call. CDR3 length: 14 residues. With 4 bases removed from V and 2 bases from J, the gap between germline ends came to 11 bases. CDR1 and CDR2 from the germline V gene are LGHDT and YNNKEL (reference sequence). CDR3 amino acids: CASSRLVEQETQYF. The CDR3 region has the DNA TGTGCCAGCAGCCGACTGGTGGAACAAGAGACCCAGTACTTC.

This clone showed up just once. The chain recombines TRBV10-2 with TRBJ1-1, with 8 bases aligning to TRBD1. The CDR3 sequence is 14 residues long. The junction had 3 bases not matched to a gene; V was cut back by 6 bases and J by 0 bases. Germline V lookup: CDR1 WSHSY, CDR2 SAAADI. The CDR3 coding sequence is TGCGCCAGCAGACAGGGGGTAATGAACACTGAAGCTTTCTTT. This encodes CASRQGVMNTEAFF.

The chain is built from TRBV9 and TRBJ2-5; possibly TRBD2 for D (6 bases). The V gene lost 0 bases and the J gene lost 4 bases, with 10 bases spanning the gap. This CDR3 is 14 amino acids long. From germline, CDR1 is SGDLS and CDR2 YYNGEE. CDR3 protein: CASSVAWGVETQYF. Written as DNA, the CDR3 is TGTGCCAGCAGCGTAGCTTGGGGGGTAGAGACCCAGTACTTC.

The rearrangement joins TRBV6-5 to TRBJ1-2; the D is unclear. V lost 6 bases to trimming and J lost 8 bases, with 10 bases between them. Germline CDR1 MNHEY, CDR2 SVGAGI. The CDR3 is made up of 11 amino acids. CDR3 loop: CASSLIRGYTF. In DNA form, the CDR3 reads TGTGCCAGCAGCTTAATACGGGGCTACACCTTC.

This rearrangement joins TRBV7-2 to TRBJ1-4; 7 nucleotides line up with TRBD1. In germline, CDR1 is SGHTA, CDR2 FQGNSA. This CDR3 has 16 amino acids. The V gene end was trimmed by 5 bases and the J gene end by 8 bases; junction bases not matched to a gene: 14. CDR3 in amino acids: CASSTQGGGLNEKLFF. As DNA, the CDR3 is TGTGCCAGCAGCACACAAGGGGGCGGTTTAAACGAAAAACTGTTTTTT.

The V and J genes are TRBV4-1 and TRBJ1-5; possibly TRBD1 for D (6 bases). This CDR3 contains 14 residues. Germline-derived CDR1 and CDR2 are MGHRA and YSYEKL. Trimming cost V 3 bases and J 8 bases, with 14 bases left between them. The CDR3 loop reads CASSQGASREPQHF. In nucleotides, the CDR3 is TGCGCCAGCAGCCAGGGGGCCTCCAGGGAGCCCCAGCATTTT.

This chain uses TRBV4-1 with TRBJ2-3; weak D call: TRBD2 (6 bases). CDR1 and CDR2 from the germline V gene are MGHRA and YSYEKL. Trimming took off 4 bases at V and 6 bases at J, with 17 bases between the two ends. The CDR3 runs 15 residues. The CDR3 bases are TGCGCCAGCAGCCCCCATAGCGGTGACAAGGATACGCAGTATTTT. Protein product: CASSPHSGDKDTQYF.

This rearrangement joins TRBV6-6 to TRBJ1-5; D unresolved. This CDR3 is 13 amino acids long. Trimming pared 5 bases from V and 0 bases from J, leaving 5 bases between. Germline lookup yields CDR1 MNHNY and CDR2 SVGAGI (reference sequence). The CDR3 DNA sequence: TGTGCCAGCAGTCCTTATAGCAATCAGCCCCAGCATTTT. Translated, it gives CASSPYSNQPQHF.

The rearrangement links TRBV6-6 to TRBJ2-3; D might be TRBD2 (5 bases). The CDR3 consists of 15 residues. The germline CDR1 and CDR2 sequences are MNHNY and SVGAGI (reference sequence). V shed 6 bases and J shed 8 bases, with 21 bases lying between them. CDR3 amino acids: CASRRSGSGVSTQYF. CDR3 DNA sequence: TGTGCCAGCAGGCGCTCGGGGTCCGGAGTAAGTACGCAGTATTTT.

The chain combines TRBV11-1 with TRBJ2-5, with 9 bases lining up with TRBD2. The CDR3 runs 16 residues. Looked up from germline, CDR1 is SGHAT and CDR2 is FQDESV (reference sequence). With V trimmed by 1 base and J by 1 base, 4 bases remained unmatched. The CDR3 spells CASSLGVSGSQETQYF. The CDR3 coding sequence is TGTGCCAGCAGCTTAGGGGTTAGCGGGAGCCAAGAGACCCAGTACTTC.

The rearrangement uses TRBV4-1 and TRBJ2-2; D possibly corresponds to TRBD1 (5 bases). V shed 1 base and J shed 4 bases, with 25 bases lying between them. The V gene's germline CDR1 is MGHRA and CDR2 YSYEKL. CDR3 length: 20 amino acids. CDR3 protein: CASSQVPRDFRKLGTGELFF. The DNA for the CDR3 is TGCGCCAGCAGCCAAGTCCCCAGGGATTTCAGAAAGTTGGGCACCGGGGAGCTGTTTTTT.

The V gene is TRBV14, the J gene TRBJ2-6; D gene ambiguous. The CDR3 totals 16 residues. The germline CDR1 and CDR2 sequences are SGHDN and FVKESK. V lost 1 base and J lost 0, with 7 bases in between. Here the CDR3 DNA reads TGTGCCAGCAGCCAAGGGTCTTACTCTGGGGCCAACGTCCTGACTTTC. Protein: CASSQGSYSGANVLTF. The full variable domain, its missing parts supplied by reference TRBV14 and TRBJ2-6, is EAGVTQFPSHSVIEKGQTVTLRCDPISGHDNLYWYRRVMGKEIKFLLHFVKESKQDESGMPNNRFLAERTGGTYSTLKVQPAELEDSGVYFCASSQGSYSGANVLTFGAGSRLTVL.

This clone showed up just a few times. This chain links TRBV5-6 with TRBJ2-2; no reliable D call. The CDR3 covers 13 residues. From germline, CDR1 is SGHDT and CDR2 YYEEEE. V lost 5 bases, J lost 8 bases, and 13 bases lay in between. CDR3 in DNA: TGTGCCAGCAGTCCGACGGCAGTGGGGGAGCTGTTTTTT. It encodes CASSPTAVGELFF.

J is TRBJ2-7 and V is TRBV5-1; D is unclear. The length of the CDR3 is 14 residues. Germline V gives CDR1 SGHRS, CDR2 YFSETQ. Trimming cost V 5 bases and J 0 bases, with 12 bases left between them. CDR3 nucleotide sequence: TGCGCCAGCAGAGGAGAAAGCAGCTCCTACGAGCAGTACTTC. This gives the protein CASRGESSSYEQYF. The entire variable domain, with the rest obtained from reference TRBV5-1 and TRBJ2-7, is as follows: KAGVTQTPRYLIKTRGQQVTLSCSPISGHRSVSWYQQTPGQGLQFLFEYFSETQRNKGNFPGRFSGRQFSNSRSEMNVSTLELGDSALYLCASRGESSSYEQYFGPGTRLTVT.

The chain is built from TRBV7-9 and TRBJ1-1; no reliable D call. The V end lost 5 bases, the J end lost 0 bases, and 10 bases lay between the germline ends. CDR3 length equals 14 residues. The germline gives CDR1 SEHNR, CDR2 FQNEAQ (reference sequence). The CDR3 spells CASSLTALNTEAFF. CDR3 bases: TGTGCCAGCAGCCTAACAGCTCTGAACACTGAAGCTTTCTTT.

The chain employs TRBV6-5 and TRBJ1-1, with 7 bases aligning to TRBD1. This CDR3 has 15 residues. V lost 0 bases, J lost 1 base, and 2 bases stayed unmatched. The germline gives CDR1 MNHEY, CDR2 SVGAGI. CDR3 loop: CASSYSRTGNTEAFF. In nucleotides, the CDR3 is TGTGCCAGCAGTTACTCGAGGACAGGGAACACTGAAGCTTTCTTT.

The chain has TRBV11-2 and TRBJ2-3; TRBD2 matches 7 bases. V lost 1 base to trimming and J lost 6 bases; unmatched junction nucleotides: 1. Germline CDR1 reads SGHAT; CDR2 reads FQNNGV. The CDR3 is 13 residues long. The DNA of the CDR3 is TGTGCCAGCAGCTTAGGGACTAGGGATACGCAGTATTTT. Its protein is CASSLGTRDTQYF.

The CDR3 region is CATSRDGARNTEAFF. The CDR3 DNA follows: TGTGCCACCAGCAGAGATGGGGCGAGGAACACTGAAGCTTTCTTT. V gene TRBV15 combines with J gene TRBJ1-1, with D tentatively TRBD1 (5 bases). Trimming stripped 0 bases from V and 1 base from J, with 9 bases between. Germline assignment: CDR1 LNHNV and CDR2 YYDKDF (reference sequence). CDR3 size: 15 residues.

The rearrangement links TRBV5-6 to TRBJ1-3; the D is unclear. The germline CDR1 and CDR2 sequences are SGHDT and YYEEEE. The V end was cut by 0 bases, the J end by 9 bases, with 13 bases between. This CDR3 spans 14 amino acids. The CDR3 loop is CASSLAAGRRTIYF. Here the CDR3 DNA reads TGTGCCAGCAGCTTGGCCGCGGGCCGTCGCACCATATATTTT.

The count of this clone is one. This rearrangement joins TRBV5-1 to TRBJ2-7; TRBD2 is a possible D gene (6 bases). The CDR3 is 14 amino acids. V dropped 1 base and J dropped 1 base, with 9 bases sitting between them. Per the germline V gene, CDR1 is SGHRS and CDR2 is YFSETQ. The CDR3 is CASSLTSPSYEQYF. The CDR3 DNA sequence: TGCGCCAGCAGCTTGACTAGCCCTTCCTACGAGCAGTACTTC.

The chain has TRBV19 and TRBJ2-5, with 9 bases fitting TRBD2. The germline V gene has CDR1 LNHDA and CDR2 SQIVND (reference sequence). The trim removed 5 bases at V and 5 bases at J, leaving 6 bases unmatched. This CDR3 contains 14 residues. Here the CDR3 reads CASSAGGLWETQYF. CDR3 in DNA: TGTGCCAGTAGTGCGGGGGGGCTGTGGGAGACCCAGTACTTC.

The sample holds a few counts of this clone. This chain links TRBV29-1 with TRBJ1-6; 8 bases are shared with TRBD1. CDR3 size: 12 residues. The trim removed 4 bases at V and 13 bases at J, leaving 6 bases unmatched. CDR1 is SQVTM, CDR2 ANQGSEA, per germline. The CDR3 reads CSVGTGGGPLHF. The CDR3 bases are TGCAGCGTTGGCACAGGGGGAGGGCCCCTCCACTTT.

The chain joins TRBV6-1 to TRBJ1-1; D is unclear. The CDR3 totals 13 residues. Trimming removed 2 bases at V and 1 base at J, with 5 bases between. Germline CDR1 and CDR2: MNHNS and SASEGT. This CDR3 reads CASSEWRNTEAFF. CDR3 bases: TGTGCCAGCAGTGAATGGCGGAACACTGAAGCTTTCTTT.

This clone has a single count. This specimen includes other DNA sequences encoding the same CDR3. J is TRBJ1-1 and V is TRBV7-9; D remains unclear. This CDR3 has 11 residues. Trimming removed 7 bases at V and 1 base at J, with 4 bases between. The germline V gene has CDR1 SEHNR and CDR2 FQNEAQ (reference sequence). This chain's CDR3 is CASTGNTEAFF. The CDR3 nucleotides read TGTGCCAGCACAGGGAACACTGAAGCTTTCTTT. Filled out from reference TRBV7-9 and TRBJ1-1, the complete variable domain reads DTGVSQNPRHKITKRGQNVTFRCDPISEHNRLYWYRQTLGQGPEFLTYFQNEAQLEKSRLLSDRFSAERPKGSFSTLEIQRTEQGDSAMYLCASTGNTEAFFGQGTRLTVV.

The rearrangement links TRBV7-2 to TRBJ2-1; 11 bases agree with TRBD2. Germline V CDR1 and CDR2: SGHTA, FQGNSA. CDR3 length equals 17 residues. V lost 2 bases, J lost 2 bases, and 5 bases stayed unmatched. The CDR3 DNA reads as TGTGCCAGCAGCTTAAGGTCGGGACTAGCGGCCTACAATGAGCAGTTCTTC. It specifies CASSLRSGLAAYNEQFF. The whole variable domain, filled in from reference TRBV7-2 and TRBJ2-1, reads GAGVSQSPSNKVTEKGKDVELRCDPISGHTALYWYRQSLGQGLEFLIYFQGNSAPDKSGLPSDRFSAERTGGSVSTLTIQRTQQEDSAVYLCASSLRSGLAAYNEQFFGPGTRLTVL.